Below, 28 T cell receptor beta chains from the same sample are listed, as sequenced in a study of beta chain features in type 1 diabetes. TCRB transcripts that were expressed got sequenced, as all of the isolated RNA had been reverse transcribed. The method was immunoSEQ multiplex PCR; TCRdb's version includes in-frame clones alone and lacks a portion of them. The sample has 300,000 to 350,000 clones; 7.5% to 9% are singletons. Sequencing was performed on central memory CD4+ T cells from blood. The receptors stem from a woman between 18 and 29 years old in good health.

The V and J genes are TRBV11-2 and TRBJ2-5; D is possibly TRBD2 (6 bases). Between the trimmed V and J ends, which lost 5 bases and 7 bases, there was a span of 14 bases. Germline assignment: CDR1 SGHAT and CDR2 FQNNGV. The CDR3 has 13 residues. DNA of the CDR3: TGTGCCAGCAGCGACCGAGGTAGCGGGACCCAGTACTTC. Its translation: CASSDRGSGTQYF.

This clone was counted between two and nine times. The V gene is TRBV4-2, the J gene TRBJ2-5; D may be TRBD2 (5 bases). Judging by the DNA end, TRBJ2-7 fits better; the J call may be wrong. Germline V CDR1 and CDR2: LGHNA, YNFKEQ. The CDR3 spans 15 residues. CDR3 bases: TGTGCCAGCAGCCCCGGATCGGGAATTAACTACGAGCAGTACTTC. It specifies CASSPGSGINYEQYF.

This clone was observed a few times. The V and J genes are TRBV9 and TRBJ2-2, with TRBD2 as a possible D gene (6 bases). This CDR3 contains 15 residues. V shed 4 bases and J shed 5 bases, with 15 bases lying between them. From germline, CDR1 is SGDLS and CDR2 YYNGEE. The CDR3 region is CASSSSVRGTGELFF. CDR3 in DNA: TGTGCCAGCAGCTCTAGCGTTCGTGGTACCGGGGAGCTGTTTTTT.

This clone occurred a few times. Since a much larger clone is just one base distant, this may be a read error. Other DNA sequences in the sample encode the same CDR3. The chain combines TRBV7-2 with TRBJ2-3, with D unclear. The CDR3 has 12 residues. The V gene's germline CDR1 is SGHTA and CDR2 FQGNSA. With 5 bases removed from V and 0 bases from J, the gap between germline ends came to 3 bases. DNA for the CDR3: TGTGCCAGCAGCCTCAGCACAGATACGCAGTATTTT. Translating gives CASSLSTDTQYF.

The J gene is TRBJ1-4, the V gene TRBV6-5; 8 bases align to TRBD1. Germline CDR1 and CDR2: MNHEY and SVGAGI. The J segment lost 7 bases and the V segment lost 5 bases, leaving 9 bases of the junction unmatched. The CDR3 loop spans 15 amino acids. The CDR3: CASSAPGQGREKLFF. DNA of the CDR3: TGTGCCAGCAGTGCTCCCGGACAGGGCCGTGAAAAACTGTTTTTT.

This clone came up a few times. The V and J genes are TRBV18 and TRBJ2-5; D unresolved. Trimming removed 2 bases from V and 5 bases from J, with 9 bases in between. CDR3 length equals 13 residues. Germline lookup yields CDR1 KGHSH and CDR2 LQKENI. The CDR3 DNA reads as TGTGCCAGCTCACCAACGGCTCTCGAGACCCAGTACTTC. Encoded protein: CASSPTALETQYF.

V usage is TRBV20-1 and J usage is TRBJ2-1; D is unclear. The germline V and J ends were trimmed by 4 bases and 5 bases, with 6 bases remaining between them. The CDR3 runs to 11 residues. The V gene's germline CDR1 is DFQATT and CDR2 SNEGSKA (reference sequence). CDR3 nucleotide sequence: TGCAGTGCTAAAGGGCACAATGAGCAGTTCTTC. It encodes CSAKGHNEQFF.

This clone was recorded at least ten times. This chain joins TRBV2 and TRBJ1-1; D unresolved. Looked up from germline, CDR1 is SNHLY and CDR2 is FYNNEI. Trimming left V 7 bases short and J 3 bases short, with 12 bases between. The length of the CDR3 is 13 residues. As DNA, the CDR3 is TGTGCCAGCACGCAGGACCGGGACACTGAAGCTTTCTTT. Translating gives CASTQDRDTEAFF.

The chain is built from TRBV5-6 and TRBJ1-2; no definite D call. Germline assignment: CDR1 SGHDT and CDR2 YYEEEE. The CDR3 runs 14 residues. V lost 0 bases and J lost 3, with 9 bases in between. The CDR3 protein is CASSLAGRDYGYTF. The CDR3 DNA follows: TGTGCCAGCAGCTTGGCTGGCAGAGACTATGGCTACACCTTC.

This clone was detected a few times. The chain uses TRBV19 and TRBJ2-1; TRBD2 aligns across 11 bases. The CDR3 contains 15 residues. J gave up 6 bases and V 8 bases, and 9 bases lay outside the gene matches. Germline V gives CDR1 LNHDA, CDR2 SQIVND (reference sequence). DNA for the CDR3: TGTGCCAGTGGAACTAGCGGGAGTCGGGCCAATGAGCAGTTCTTC. Amino acids: CASGTSGSRANEQFF.

This chain connects TRBV28 to TRBJ2-7; D is uncertain. Germline values: CDR1 MDHEN, CDR2 SYDVKM. The CDR3 runs to 11 residues. Deletions cut 2 bases from V and 5 bases from J, with 4 bases between. This CDR3 is CASSLRHEQYF. CDR3 bases: TGTGCCAGCAGTTTAAGACACGAGCAGTACTTC.

V gene TRBV2 combines with J gene TRBJ2-7, with D uncertain. The CDR3 is 13 amino acids. Trimming pared 4 bases from V and 2 bases from J, leaving 9 bases between. The germline gives CDR1 SNHLY, CDR2 FYNNEI. Here the CDR3 DNA reads TGTGCCAGCAGTGCGAACAGAGCCTACGAGCAGTACTTC. As protein: CASSANRAYEQYF.

This clone was recorded a few times. The V call is TRBV5-1, the J call TRBJ1-3; D unclear. The CDR3 contains 14 residues. Between the trimmed V and J ends, which lost 3 bases and 0 bases, there was a span of 7 bases. Germline V gene sequence: CDR1 SGHRS, CDR2 YFSETQ. CDR3 bases: TGCGCCAGCAGCTCCGAGCGCTCTGGAAACACCATATATTTT. It yields the protein CASSSERSGNTIYF. The variable domain in full, completed from reference TRBV5-1 and TRBJ1-3, reads KAGVTQTPRYLIKTRGQQVTLSCSPISGHRSVSWYQQTPGQGLQFLFEYFSETQRNKGNFPGRFSGRQFSNSRSEMNVSTLELGDSALYLCASSSERSGNTIYFGEGSWLTVV.

The chain uses TRBV9 and TRBJ2-3; 10 bases line up with TRBD2. Germline CDR1 is SGDLS and CDR2 is YYNGEE. V dropped 3 bases and J dropped 6; count of bases not matched to a gene: 13. This CDR3 comprises 17 residues. The CDR3 DNA reads TGTGCCAGCAGCGCCCAACTGCTAGCGGGAGATTTTGATACGCAGTATTTT. Residues: CASSAQLLAGDFDTQYF. Looking up the rest from reference TRBV9 and TRBJ2-3 gives the full variable domain: DSGVTQTPKHLITATGQRVTLRCSPRSGDLSVYWYQQSLDQGLQFLIQYYNGEERAKGNILERFSAQQFPDLHSELNLSSLELGDSALYFCASSAQLLAGDFDTQYFGPGTRLTVL.

In its sample, this clone was seen a few times. The chain combines TRBV6-5 with TRBJ2-3; no firm D call. The length of the CDR3 is 14 residues. Germline assignment: CDR1 MNHEY and CDR2 SVGAGI. Trimming took 6 bases from V and 0 from J, leaving 10 bases between them. The CDR3 region is CASSYRFSTDTQYF. In nucleotides, the CDR3 is TGTGCCAGCAGCTACAGATTTAGCACAGATACGCAGTATTTT.

J is TRBJ1-5 and V is TRBV11-2; D is unresolved. The ends were cut back, 0 bases at V and 7 bases at J, with 7 bases in the middle. The CDR3 extends over 13 amino acids. Germline V gene data show CDR1 as SGHAT and CDR2 as FQNNGV. The CDR3, as DNA: TGTGCCAGCAGCTTAGACCGGGCACAGCCCCAGCATTTT. Amino acids: CASSLDRAQPQHF. Complete variable domain (other parts from reference TRBV11-2 and TRBJ1-5): EAGVAQSPRYKIIEKRQSVAFWCNPISGHATLYWYQQILGQGPKLLIQFQNNGVVDDSQLPKDRFSAERLKGVDSTLKIQPAKLEDSAVYLCASSLDRAQPQHFGDGTRLSIL.

This clone was recorded a few times. V usage is TRBV19 and J usage is TRBJ2-7; 13 bases fit TRBD2. The length of the CDR3 is 13 residues. Germline CDR1 reads LNHDA; CDR2 reads SQIVND (reference sequence). J gave up 4 bases and V 10 bases, and 4 bases lay outside the gene matches. The CDR3 region has the DNA TGTGCCACCGCACTAGCGGGAGGGTACGAGCAGTACTTC. It codes for CATALAGGYEQYF.

This chain uses TRBV7-8 with TRBJ2-1, with unresolved D. The ends were cut back, 5 bases at V and 2 bases at J, with 7 bases in the middle. The length of the CDR3 is 13 residues. The germline V gene encodes CDR1 SGHVS and CDR2 FQNEAQ. CDR3 coding DNA: TGTGCCAGCAGCCCCAGGACCTACAATGAGCAGTTCTTC. This encodes CASSPRTYNEQFF.

This clone was seen more than once but under ten times. The rearrangement links TRBV15 to TRBJ1-5; D not certain. CDR3 length equals 13 residues. Trimming left V 0 bases short and J 7 bases short, with 7 bases between. The V gene's germline CDR1 is LNHNV and CDR2 YYDKDF (reference sequence). The CDR3 sequence is CATSRDHEQPQHF. For the CDR3, the DNA is TGTGCCACCAGCAGAGATCATGAGCAGCCCCAGCATTTT.

This clone has more than one count but fewer than ten. The chain employs TRBV14 and TRBJ1-2; D gene unclear. This CDR3 spans 12 amino acids. The V gene's germline CDR1 is SGHDN and CDR2 FVKESK. The V gene lost 1 base and the J gene lost 4 bases, with 4 bases spanning the gap. The DNA of the CDR3 is TGTGCCAGCAGCCAAGCAGGCTATGGCTACACCTTC. Encoded protein: CASSQAGYGYTF.

This chain connects TRBV6-1 to TRBJ1-2; D is unclear. Germline CDR1 MNHNS, CDR2 SASEGT. Trimming removed 9 bases from V and 5 bases from J, with 13 bases in between. This CDR3 has 12 residues. The CDR3 loop reads CASAPTVYGYTF. CDR3 sequence (DNA): TGTGCCAGTGCGCCCACTGTGTATGGCTACACCTTC.

The chain carries TRBV27 and TRBJ2-3; TRBD2 matches 12 bases. The CDR3 loop spans 18 amino acids. V was pared by 4 bases and J by 0 bases, with 8 bases of the junction left unmatched. The V gene's germline CDR1 is MNHEY and CDR2 SMNVEV (reference sequence). The CDR3 sequence: CASSSRTSGIGSTDTQYF. The CDR3 DNA reads TGTGCCAGCAGTTCCCGGACTAGCGGGATAGGGAGCACAGATACGCAGTATTTT.

This rearrangement joins TRBV28 to TRBJ2-5; D possibly corresponds to TRBD2 (6 bases). Germline V lookup: CDR1 MDHEN, CDR2 SYDVKM. The length of the CDR3 is 15 residues. Trimming took off 7 bases at V and 4 bases at J, with 19 bases between the two ends. The CDR3 DNA follows: TGTGCCAGCACCACCCGAAGGAGGCGGGGAGAGACCCAGTACTTC. It yields the protein CASTTRRRRGETQYF.

The chain links TRBV5-1 to TRBJ2-1; tentative D call: TRBD2 (5 bases). V was shortened by 0 bases and J by 6 bases, with 13 bases between the two germline ends. The CDR3 has 15 amino acids. Germline V gene data show CDR1 as SGHRS and CDR2 as YFSETQ. DNA of the CDR3: TGCGCCAGCAGCTTGGCCGACGCTAGCTTCAATGAGCAGTTCTTC. This codes for CASSLADASFNEQFF.

The genes are TRBV11-2 and TRBJ2-1; 8 bases fit TRBD2. The CDR3 length is 15 residues. Trimming at V came to 2 bases and at J to 13 bases, leaving 13 bases not matched to a gene. Germline CDR1 and CDR2: SGHAT and FQNNGV. The CDR3 sequence: CASSLSTSADRKQFF. DNA of the CDR3: TGTGCCAGCAGCTTATCGACTAGCGCCGACCGGAAACAGTTCTTC.

A few counts support this clone. A much larger clone differs by one base, so this may be a read error. The gene calls are TRBV15 and TRBJ2-1; D call uncertain. Germline values: CDR1 LNHNV, CDR2 YYDKDF (reference sequence). This CDR3 has 18 amino acids. V shed 0 bases and J shed 7 bases, with 22 bases lying between them. The CDR3 DNA sequence: TGTGCCACCAGCAGAGAGCCGAGCTCAAGCAGGAGTTGGAATGAGCAGTTCTTC. Its translation is CATSREPSSSRSWNEQFF. The variable domain in full, with the rest retrieved from reference TRBV15 and TRBJ2-1, is DAMVIQNPRYQVTQFGKPVTLSCSQTLNHNVMYWYQQKSSQAPKLLFHYYDKDFNNEADTPDNFQSRRPNTSFCFLDIRSPGLGDTAMYLCATSREPSSSRSWNEQFFGPGTRLTVL.

This clone showed up just a few times. The chain employs TRBV5-4 and TRBJ1-3; possible D gene TRBD1, 5 bases. Per germline, CDR1 SGHNT and CDR2 YYREEE (reference sequence). V dropped 7 bases and J dropped 4 bases, with 18 bases sitting between them. CDR3 length: 15 residues. The CDR3 loop reads CASAQGPTAGNTIYF. CDR3 in DNA: TGTGCCAGCGCCCAGGGCCCCACGGCCGGAAACACCATATATTTT.

This clone was detected a few times. V is TRBV29-1 and J is TRBJ1-2; 8 nucleotides align to TRBD1. Germline CDR1 SQVTM, CDR2 ANQGSEA. The CDR3 covers 11 residues. With V trimmed by 6 bases and J by 8 bases, 5 bases remained unmatched. The CDR3 coding sequence is TGCAGCGTGGACAGGGAAGGCGGCTACACCTTC. Its translation is CSVDREGGYTF.